This T cell receptor (beta chain) was profiled in a study of vaccination and CD4 T cells after COVID-19. With respect to this clonotype: The antigen is unknown.

Regarding treatment: roughly nine-day PBMC culture with coronavirus spike peptide pools or control peptides (ViraFEST assay). Germline assignment: CDR1 DFQATT and CDR2 SNEGSKA (reference sequence). The V and J ends lost 6 bases and 4 bases, in that order; junction bases with no gene match: 13. CDR3 size: 16 residues. Once obtained from cultured CD4+ T cells, the DNA was sequenced using the Oncomine TCR Beta short-read assay. TCRdb reprocessed the PCR reads with MiXCR, giving one entry per CDR3 protein. The sample lists just over 20,000 distinct CDR3 sequences, around 62% occurring once. This specimen consisted of CD4+ T cells from blood, cultured in vitro, obtained before SARS-CoV-2 vaccination. The receptor's source is a human donor who received a COVID-19 vaccine. The rearrangement joins TRBV20-1 to TRBJ2-2; 8 positions agree with TRBD1. The CDR3 DNA reads as TGCAGTGCCAGGAGTATCACAGGGGGAAGCACCGGGGAGCTGTTTTTT. Residues: CSARSITGGSTGELFF.